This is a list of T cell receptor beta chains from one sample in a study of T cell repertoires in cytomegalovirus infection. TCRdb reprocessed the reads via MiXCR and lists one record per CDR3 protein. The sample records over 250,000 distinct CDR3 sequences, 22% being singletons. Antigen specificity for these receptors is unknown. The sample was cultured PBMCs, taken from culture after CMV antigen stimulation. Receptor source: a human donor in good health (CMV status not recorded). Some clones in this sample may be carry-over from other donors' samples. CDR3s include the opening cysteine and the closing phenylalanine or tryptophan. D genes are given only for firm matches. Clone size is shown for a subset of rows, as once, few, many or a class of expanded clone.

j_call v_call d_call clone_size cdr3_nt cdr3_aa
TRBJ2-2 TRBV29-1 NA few TGCAGCGTACAGAGGATTAACACCGGGGAGCTGTTTTTT CSVQRINTGELFF
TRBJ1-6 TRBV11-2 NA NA TGTGCCAGCAGCTCTAATTCACCCCTCCACTTT CASSSNSPLHF
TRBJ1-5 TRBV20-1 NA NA TGCAGTGCTAGAGTCCGGGGATCGAATCAGCCCCAGCATTTT CSARVRGSNQPQHF
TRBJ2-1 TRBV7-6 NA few TGTGCCACCACTAGGGCGGGACTGACCTACAATGAGCAGTTCTTC CATTRAGLTYNEQFF
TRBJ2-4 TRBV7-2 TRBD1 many TGTGCCAGCAGCTTAGCAGGGACAGGGAATGACATTCAGTACTTC CASSLAGTGNDIQYF
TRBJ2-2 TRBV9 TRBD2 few TGTGCCAGCAGCGTAGCACTAGCGGGAAACACCGGGGAGCTGTTTTTT CASSVALAGNTGELFF
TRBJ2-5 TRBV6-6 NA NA TGTGCCAGCAGTTACTCGGCGGTACAGACCCAGTACTTC CASSYSAVQTQYF
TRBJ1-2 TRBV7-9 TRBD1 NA TGTGCCAGCAGCTCGGACAGGGCCGGGGGCTACACCTTC CASSSDRAGGYTF
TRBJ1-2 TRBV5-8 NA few TGTGCCAGCAGCTTTGGGAGGGGGAACGGCTATGGCTACACCTTC CASSFGRGNGYGYTF
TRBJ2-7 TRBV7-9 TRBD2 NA TGTGCCAGCAGCGCAAGGTCCGGGACTAGAGGAGGCGAGCAGTACTTC CASSARSGTRGGEQYF
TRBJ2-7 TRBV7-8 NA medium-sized TGTGCCAGCAGCTTAGTCGCCTTAGGGTACGAGCAGTACTTC CASSLVALGYEQYF
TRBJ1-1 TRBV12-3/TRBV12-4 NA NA TGTGCCAGCACCCTCCGGGCGCAGAACACTGAAGCTTTCTTT CASTLRAQNTEAFF
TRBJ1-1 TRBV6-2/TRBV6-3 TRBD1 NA TGTGCCAGCAGAGCCCTCGGACAGGAGAACACTGAAGCTTTCTTT CASRALGQENTEAFF
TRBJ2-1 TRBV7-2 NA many TGTGCCAGCAGCCCCTCGCCCGATGAGCAGTTCTTC CASSPSPDEQFF
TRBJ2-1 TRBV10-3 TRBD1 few TGTGCCATCACAGGGACAGCCCCCCGACAGTACAATGAGCAGTTCTTC CAITGTAPRQYNEQFF
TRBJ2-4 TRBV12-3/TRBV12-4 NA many TGTGCCAGCAGTGGCCTTTCAAACATTCAGTACTTC CASSGLSNIQYF
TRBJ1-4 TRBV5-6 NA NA TGTGCCAGCAGCTTGCCGGGGGAGGTGGAAAAACTGTTTTTT CASSLPGEVEKLFF
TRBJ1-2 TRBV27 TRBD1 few TGTGCCAGCAGGCAGGACAGGGGCAACAACTATGGCTACACCTTC CASRQDRGNNYGYTF
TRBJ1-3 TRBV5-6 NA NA TGTGCCAGCAGCTTGCAGGGGCAGTCTGGAAACACCATATATTTT CASSLQGQSGNTIYF
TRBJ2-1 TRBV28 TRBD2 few TGTGCCAGCAGGGGGTTAGGGGGCCCTCGCGCCGCGGGACTAGCGTTTCTGAATGAGCAGTTCTTC CASRGLGGPRAAGLAFLNEQFF
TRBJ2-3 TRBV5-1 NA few TGCGCCAGCAACAAAAGACTTGTTCGCAACACAGATACGCAGTATTTT CASNKRLVRNTDTQYF
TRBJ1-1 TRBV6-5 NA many TGTGCCAGCAGTCAGGATAACACTGAAGCTTTCTTT CASSQDNTEAFF
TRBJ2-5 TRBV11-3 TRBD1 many TGTGCCAGCAGCTTAGATGGGACAGGGTACCAAGAGACCCAGTACTTC CASSLDGTGYQETQYF
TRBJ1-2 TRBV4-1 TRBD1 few TGCGCCAGCAGCCAAGTTCCGGGACAGGGGTTCAGTGGCTACACCTTC CASSQVPGQGFSGYTF
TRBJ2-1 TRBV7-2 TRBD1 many TGTGCCAGCAGCAGAAACAGGGGAAACCCCGAGCAGTTCTTC CASSRNRGNPEQFF
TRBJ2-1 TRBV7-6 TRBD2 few TGTGCCAGCAGAGGCCTAGCGGGAACCTACAATGAGCAGTTCTTC CASRGLAGTYNEQFF
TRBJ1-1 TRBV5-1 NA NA TGCGCCAGCAGCTTGGATGGGGTTGGTGAAGCTTTCTTT CASSLDGVGEAFF
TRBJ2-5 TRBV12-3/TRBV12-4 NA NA TGTGCCAGCAGTCCCGAGGGGTGGATCCCCCAAGAGACCCAGTACTTC CASSPEGWIPQETQYF
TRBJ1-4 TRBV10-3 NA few TGTGCCATCAGTGAGCAGGGAGATGAAAAACTGTTTTTT CAISEQGDEKLFF
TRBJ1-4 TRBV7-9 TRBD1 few TGTGCCAGCAGCCCCCCGGGGACAGGGGTGTTTTTT CASSPPGTGVFF
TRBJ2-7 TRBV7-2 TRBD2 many TGTGCCAGCAGCGCAGCGGGGACCTCCTACGAGCAGTACTTC CASSAAGTSYEQYF
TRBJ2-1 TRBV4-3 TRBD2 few TGCGCCAGCAGCCAAGATAGTCAGCGGGACTACAATGAGCAGTTCTTC CASSQDSQRDYNEQFF
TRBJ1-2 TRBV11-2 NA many TGTGCCAGCAGCCTCTCGTGGACGGATTCAGATGGCTACACCTTC CASSLSWTDSDGYTF
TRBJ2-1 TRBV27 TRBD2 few TGTGCCAGCAGTTCCCTAGCGGACTACTCCTACAATGAGCAGTTCTTC CASSSLADYSYNEQFF
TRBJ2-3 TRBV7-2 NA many TGTGCCAGCAGCCCCAGTAGCTTCACAGATACGCAGTATTTT CASSPSSFTDTQYF
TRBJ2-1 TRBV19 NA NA TGTGCCAGTAGCCCAATTTATAGCTCCTACAATGAGCAGTTCTTC CASSPIYSSYNEQFF
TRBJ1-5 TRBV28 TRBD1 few TGTGCCAGCAGTTTAGTGTGGACAGGGGCGTATTATAGCAATCAGCCCCAGCATTTT CASSLVWTGAYYSNQPQHF
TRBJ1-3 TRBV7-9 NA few TGTGCCAGCAGCTTTGGTACCTCTGGAAACACCATATATTTT CASSFGTSGNTIYF
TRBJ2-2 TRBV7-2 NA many TGTGCCAGCAGCCTACAGGGCATCGGGGAGCTGTTTTTT CASSLQGIGELFF
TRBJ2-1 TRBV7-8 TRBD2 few TGTGCCAGCAGCTCGAGGGTCAGGACTAGCGGGAGTGGGACCAATGAGCAGTTCTTC CASSSRVRTSGSGTNEQFF
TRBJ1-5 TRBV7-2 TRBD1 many TGTGCCAGCAGCGAGAGACAGGGTCAGCCCCAGCATTTT CASSERQGQPQHF
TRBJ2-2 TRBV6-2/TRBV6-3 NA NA TGTGCCAGCAGTTACGGAATAGAAAAGGGAGCCGGGGAGCTGTTTTTT CASSYGIEKGAGELFF